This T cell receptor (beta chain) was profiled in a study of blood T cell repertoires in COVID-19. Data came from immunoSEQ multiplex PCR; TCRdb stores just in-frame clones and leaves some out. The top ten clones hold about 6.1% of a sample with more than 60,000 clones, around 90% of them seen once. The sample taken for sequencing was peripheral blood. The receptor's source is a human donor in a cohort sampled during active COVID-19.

This CDR3 reads CAWSVRTGVYNEQFF. CDR3 bases: TGTGCCTGGAGTGTTAGGACAGGGGTCTACAATGAGCAGTTCTTC. The chain links TRBV30 to TRBJ2-1, with 9 bases fitting TRBD1. Germline CDR1 and CDR2: GTSNPN and SVGIG (reference sequence). The V and J ends lost 0 bases and 3 bases, in that order; junction bases with no gene match: 3. The CDR3 covers 15 residues.